This T cell receptor beta chain was profiled in a study of blood T cell repertoires in COVID-19 (dated by TCRdb to the early 2020s). Study-level background: Collaborator samples came from the United States, Italy and Spain and covered acute and convalescent phases of COVID-19. The material from the prospective study consisted of cDNA or gDNA derived from T cells, B-cell-depleted T cells, or PBMCs. The dataset comprised deeply sampled blood TCRbeta repertoires from subjects exposed to, actively infected with, or recovered from COVID-19. The repertoires were released in a freely available public database meant as a resource for research on the immune response to SARS-CoV-2. The samples were drawn from the first 160 participants of the ongoing ImmuneRACE study and from 1,254 subjects provided by 6 global collaborators. Sample metadata almost always included a de-identified subject ID, COVID-19 status, age in years and sex. HLA class I and class II types, where available, came from metadata supplied by the sample provider rather than from assay-based typing. Broad study findings and their caveats: The quantity of clinical and demographic metadata differed by source and by participant and was supplied without curation.

Collaborating institutions collected whole blood in K2EDTA tubes following their own protocols. For TCRbeta analysis, collaborator samples were shipped as frozen whole blood, as isolated PBMCs, or as DNA extracted from either sample type. Reading from cysteine to phenylalanine, the CDR3 counts 16 amino acids. Left in the record is the CDR3 DNA by itself, 48 bases read in frame from the first base. The germline V gene supplies CDR1 MDHEN and CDR2 SYDVKM. For this chain, trimming is 5 bases at the V end and 2 bases at the J end, and the number of junction bases without a gene match is 8. TCRbeta CDR3 regions were amplified from genomic DNA by means of the immunoSEQ Assay, a bias-controlled multiplex PCR. On the study's bioinformatics: Nucleated cell counts per sample were estimated from amplification of reference gene primers within the assay. To quantify the absolute abundance of each unique TCRbeta CDR3 rearrangement, sequence reads were collapsed and filtered. For each sample, productive Simpson clonality was calculated as the square root of Simpson's diversity index across productive rearrangements. The source is immuneACCESS, and TCRdb retained only in-frame sequences with V and J called. Part of the clones is not carried over; for the studies checked, unresolved V genes explain less than half of this, and the remainder is unexplained. V, J and clone size were drawn from that table, and D and trimming were deduced from the DNA. Across this sample there are 60,000 to 100,000 clones, with roughly 89% seen only once. 4% to 5.5% of the sample belongs to the ten largest clones.

A note on this clone: No cognate antigen has been identified for it. No qualities accompany the bases; no much larger clone lies one base away.

The TCR was taken from a man in his forties or fifties with active COVID-19. The material sequenced was peripheral blood. The V and J genes are TRBV28 and TRBJ2-3; a stretch of 9 junction bases matches TRBD1. The DNA reads TGTGCCAGCAGTCTTAAGACAGGGGGGGTCACAGATACGCAGTATTTT. Its translation reads: CASSLKTGGVTDTQYF.